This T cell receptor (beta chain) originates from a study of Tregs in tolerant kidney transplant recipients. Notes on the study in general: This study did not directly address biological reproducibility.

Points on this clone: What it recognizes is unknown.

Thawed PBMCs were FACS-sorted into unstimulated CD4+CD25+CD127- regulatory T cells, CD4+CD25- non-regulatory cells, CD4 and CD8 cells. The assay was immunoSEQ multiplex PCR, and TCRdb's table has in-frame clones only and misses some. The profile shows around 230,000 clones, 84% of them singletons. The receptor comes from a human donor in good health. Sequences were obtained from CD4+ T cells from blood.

The CDR3 coding sequence is TGTGCCAGCAGGCCGGACAGGAGGATCGATGGCTACACCTTC. This translates into CASRPDRRIDGYTF. The genes are TRBV11-2 and TRBJ1-2, with 7 bases identical to TRBD1. This CDR3 region has 14 residues. After removal of 6 bases from V and 6 bases from J, the junction contained 10 bases not matched to a gene. The V gene's germline CDR1 is SGHAT and CDR2 FQNNGV.